The 18 T cell receptor beta chains below were found in one sample sequenced in a study of cytomegalovirus exposure and HLA in healthy donors (dated by TCRdb to about 2017). Libraries were constructed by the immunoSEQ multiplex PCR assay. The multiplex PCR relied on a mix of 60 forward primers for TCR Vbeta segments and 13 reverse primers for TCR Jbeta segments. TCRdb holds this immuneACCESS table with in-frame rearrangements only. Some clones are missing; in checked studies, unresolved V genes explain under half, and the rest has no known cause. For this sample the table gives some 140,000 clones, of which 80% were detected only once. The top ten hold 1% to 1.5% of the sample. Specimen: PBMCs. The receptors come from a male donor in good health and CMV-seropositive.

The chain has TRBV6-5 and TRBJ1-1, with no clear D. The CDR3 has 15 residues. V was shortened by 0 bases and J by 0 bases, with 8 bases between the two germline ends. Germline CDR1 reads MNHEY; CDR2 reads SVGAGI. The CDR3 is CASSYSRAMNTEAFF. CDR3 in DNA: TGTGCCAGCAGTTACTCGAGAGCTATGAACACTGAAGCTTTCTTT.

The chain carries TRBV11-2 and TRBJ2-7, with 8 bases that match TRBD1. V lost 3 bases and J lost 6; bases outside the gene matches: 7. CDR3 length: 14 residues. CDR1 is SGHAT, CDR2 FQNNGV, per germline. The CDR3 loop reads CASSLRTGPSEQYF. The CDR3 nucleotides are TGTGCCAGCAGCTTGAGGACAGGGCCTTCCGAGCAGTACTTC.

The chain couples TRBV2 to TRBJ2-7; 7 positions match TRBD1. J lost 3 bases, V lost 6 bases, and 8 bases had no gene match. Germline CDR1 is SNHLY and CDR2 is FYNNEI. This CDR3 comprises 14 residues. The CDR3 loop is CASSQFRDSYEQYF. CDR3 in DNA: TGTGCCAGCAGCCAATTCCGGGACAGCTACGAGCAGTACTTC. Variable domain in full (rest from reference TRBV2 and TRBJ2-7): EPEVTQTPSHQVTQMGQEVILRCVPISNHLYFYWYRQILGQKVEFLVSFYNNEISEKSEIFDDQFSVERPDGSNFTLKIRSTKLEDSAMYFCASSQFRDSYEQYFGPGTRLTVT.

This clone was detected a few times. The chain uses TRBV6-6 and TRBJ2-1; D is unclear. The CDR3 runs 14 residues. Germline V CDR1 and CDR2: MNHNY, SVGAGI (reference sequence). V lost 0 bases and J lost 8, with 11 bases in between. In DNA, the CDR3 is TGTGCCAGCAGTTACTCGGGCTCGTACGATGAGCAGTTCTTC. Protein: CASSYSGSYDEQFF.

V gene TRBV29-1 combines with J gene TRBJ2-1; TRBD1 is a possible D gene (5 bases). The germline V and J ends were trimmed by 4 bases and 2 bases, with 9 bases remaining between them. Germline V gene sequence: CDR1 SQVTM, CDR2 ANQGSEA. This CDR3 spans 13 amino acids. This CDR3 reads CSVAQGAYNEQFF. The CDR3 coding sequence is TGCAGCGTTGCGCAGGGCGCCTACAATGAGCAGTTCTTC.

This chain connects TRBV5-6 to TRBJ1-2; no definite D call. The germline gives CDR1 SGHDT, CDR2 YYEEEE. This CDR3 is 13 amino acids long. The ends were cut back, 4 bases at V and 3 bases at J, with 10 bases in the middle. The CDR3 DNA sequence: TGTGCCAGCAGCCCGGACGGGGACTATGGCTACACCTTC. Its translation is CASSPDGDYGYTF. The variable domain in full, completed from reference TRBV5-6 and TRBJ1-2, reads DAGVTQSPTHLIKTRGQQVTLRCSPKSGHDTVSWYQQALGQGPQFIFQYYEEEERQRGNFPDRFSGHQFPNYSSELNVNALLLGDSALYLCASSPDGDYGYTFGSGTRLTVV.

This clone has just a few counts. The chain recombines TRBV7-3 with TRBJ2-5; D might be TRBD2 (6 bases). Germline V gene sequence: CDR1 SGHTA, CDR2 FQGTGA. The germline V and J ends were trimmed by 3 bases and 3 bases, with 8 bases remaining between them. This CDR3 region has 13 residues. The CDR3 region is CASSFSGKETQYF. CDR3 nucleotide sequence: TGTGCCAGCAGCTTTAGCGGAAAAGAGACCCAGTACTTC.

This rearrangement joins TRBV27 to TRBJ2-3; 8 nucleotides align to TRBD2. Per germline, CDR1 MNHEY and CDR2 SMNVEV (reference sequence). This CDR3 has 20 residues. V trimming: 1 base; J trimming: 2 bases; junction bases outside the gene matches: 17. The CDR3 is CASSLYSGTSRRAHTDTQYF. For the CDR3, the DNA is TGTGCCAGCAGTTTATATTCCGGGACTAGTAGGAGGGCCCACACAGATACGCAGTATTTT.

Remarks on this clone: The sample holds other DNA sequences that translate to the same CDR3. The V call is TRBV28, the J call TRBJ2-1; the D is unclear. The V gene's germline CDR1 is MDHEN and CDR2 SYDVKM. This CDR3 contains 14 residues. Trimming removed 5 bases from V and 0 bases from J, with 8 bases in between. This chain's CDR3 is CASSLLSSYNEQFF. Written as DNA, the CDR3 is TGTGCCAGCAGTCTCCTGAGCTCCTACAATGAGCAGTTCTTC.

The J gene is TRBJ2-7, the V gene TRBV28; 8 nucleotides match TRBD1. CDR1 is MDHEN, CDR2 SYDVKM, per germline. CDR3 length equals 16 residues. The junction had 10 bases not matched to a gene; V was cut back by 3 bases and J by 3 bases. The CDR3 region is CASSFRLSGGSYEQYF. As DNA, the CDR3 is TGTGCCAGCAGTTTTCGTCTCTCAGGGGGCAGCTACGAGCAGTACTTC.

The chain is built from TRBV5-4 and TRBJ2-3, with D possibly TRBD1 on 5 matching bases. Germline-derived CDR1 and CDR2 are SGHNT and YYREEE (reference sequence). The germline V and J ends were trimmed by 1 base and 6 bases, with 9 bases remaining between them. This CDR3 is 13 amino acids long. This chain's CDR3 is CASSLSRVDTQYF. CDR3 coding DNA: TGTGCCAGCAGCTTGAGCAGGGTCGATACGCAGTATTTT.

CDR3: CASSSVSYEQYF. Written as DNA, the CDR3 is TGTGCCAGCAGTTCCGTTTCCTACGAGCAGTACTTC. This chain uses TRBV7-2 with TRBJ2-7; D unresolved. V was trimmed by 6 bases and J by 1 base, leaving 7 bases between them. CDR3 size: 12 residues. Germline loops: CDR1 SGHTA, CDR2 FQGNSA. Together with reference TRBV7-2 and TRBJ2-7, the CDR3 gives the full variable domain: GAGVSQSPSNKVTEKGKDVELRCDPISGHTALYWYRQSLGQGLEFLIYFQGNSAPDKSGLPSDRFSAERTGGSVSTLTIQRTQQEDSAVYLCASSSVSYEQYFGPGTRLTVT.

The chain recombines TRBV29-1 with TRBJ2-1, with a weak D call TRBD2 (6 bases). V lost 3 bases to trimming and J lost 0 bases, with 6 bases between them. Germline V gene data show CDR1 as SQVTM and CDR2 as ANQGSEA. CDR3 length: 13 residues. The CDR3 reads CSVDGGSYNEQFF. Here the CDR3 DNA reads TGCAGCGTTGACGGGGGCTCCTACAATGAGCAGTTCTTC.

The chain is built from TRBV4-1 and TRBJ1-1; D is perhaps TRBD1 (6 bases). Germline CDR1 reads MGHRA; CDR2 reads YSYEKL. The CDR3 has 15 residues. The germline V and J ends were trimmed by 2 bases and 2 bases, with 12 bases remaining between them. The CDR3 sequence: CASSQITGINTEAFF. The CDR3 nucleotides are TGCGCCAGCAGCCAAATTACAGGGATCAACACTGAAGCTTTCTTT.

The DNA of the CDR3 is TGTGCCAGCAGCCAAGACCCCTATTATGGCTACACCTTC. Amino acids: CASSQDPYYGYTF. The V and J genes are TRBV14 and TRBJ1-2, with no clear D. Germline loops: CDR1 SGHDN, CDR2 FVKESK. The length of the CDR3 is 13 residues. V was pared by 0 bases and J by 5 bases, with 7 bases between.

The chain links TRBV2 to TRBJ2-3, with 8 bases lining up with TRBD2. This CDR3 has 15 amino acids. With V trimmed by 6 bases and J by 0 bases, 5 bases remained unmatched. Germline lookup yields CDR1 SNHLY and CDR2 FYNNEI. The DNA of the CDR3 is TGTGCCAGCAGGAGACTAGCGACTAGCACAGATACGCAGTATTTT. Its protein is CASRRLATSTDTQYF.

The chain couples TRBV14 to TRBJ1-6; possibly TRBD1 for D (6 bases). The CDR3 extends over 15 amino acids. Trimming took off 1 base at V and 3 bases at J, with 7 bases between the two ends. Looked up from germline, CDR1 is SGHDN and CDR2 is FVKESK. The CDR3 DNA follows: TGTGCCAGCAGCCAAGGGGACATCTATAATTCACCCCTCCACTTT. It encodes CASSQGDIYNSPLHF.

This sequence joins TRBV9 and TRBJ2-3; maybe TRBD1 (5 bases). With 3 bases removed from V and 0 bases from J, the gap between germline ends came to 8 bases. The CDR3 is made up of 14 amino acids. Germline assignment: CDR1 SGDLS and CDR2 YYNGEE. CDR3 coding DNA: TGTGCCAGCAGCGAAGGGGTCAGCACAGATACGCAGTATTTT. Its translation: CASSEGVSTDTQYF.